This T cell receptor beta chain appears in the sequencing data of a study of tumor-infiltrating lymphocytes in primary liver carcinoma. This clonotype was counted ten times or more. Its target is not known. The CDR3 has 15 residues. The V and J ends lost 3 bases and 2 bases, in that order; junction bases with no gene match: 5. Germline assignment: CDR1 SGHVS and CDR2 FQNEAQ. The investigators made TCR beta cDNA from about 0.45 ug total RNA, using a constant-region primer. Employing slightly modified ARM-PCR, three nested multiplex PCR rounds were run, and these gave rise to the TCR beta libraries. Investigators reported that the first two PCR rounds, at around 10 cycles each, used TRBV1-TRBV30 forward primers with a C-beta reverse primer. Via MiXCR, TCRdb re-called the multiplex PCR reads, giving one row per CDR3 protein. Of approximately 110,000 distinct CDR3 sequences detected, around 64% appear once; the ten largest clones hold more than 7%.

Unsorted bulk tissue, about 19-30 mg of it, served as the source for co-extraction of RNA and DNA. All patients had surgically resected primary liver carcinoma. Every tumor contributed samples taken at five separate regions. Broader study findings: The difference in top-250-clone fraction between tumors and blood was significant, favoring tumors (p = 0.039).

The chain carries TRBV7-8 and TRBJ2-3; 7 bases map to TRBD2. This clonotype was obtained from a woman aged 55 to 70 with primary liver carcinoma and hepatitis B virus infection. The specimen sequenced was liver tumor tissue from sampling region 3. Described subset: tumor region T3, left-lateral pole. The CDR3 DNA reads TGTGCCAGCAGCTTCGGGACTACCCTCACAGATACGCAGTATTTT. Translation: CASSFGTTLTDTQYF.